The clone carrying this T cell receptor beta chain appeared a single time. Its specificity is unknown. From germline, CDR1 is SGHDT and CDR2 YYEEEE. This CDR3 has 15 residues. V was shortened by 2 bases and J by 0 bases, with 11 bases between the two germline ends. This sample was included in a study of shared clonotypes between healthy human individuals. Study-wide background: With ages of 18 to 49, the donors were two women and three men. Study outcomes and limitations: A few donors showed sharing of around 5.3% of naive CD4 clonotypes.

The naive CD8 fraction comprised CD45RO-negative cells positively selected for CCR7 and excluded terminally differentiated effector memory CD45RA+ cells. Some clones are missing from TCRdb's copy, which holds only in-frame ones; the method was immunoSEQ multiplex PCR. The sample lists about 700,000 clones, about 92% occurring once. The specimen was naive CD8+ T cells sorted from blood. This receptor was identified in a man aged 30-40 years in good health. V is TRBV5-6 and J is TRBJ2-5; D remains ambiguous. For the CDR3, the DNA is TGTGCCAGCAGCTTCTTGCGAAAGGACCAAGAGACCCAGTACTTC. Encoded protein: CASSFLRKDQETQYF. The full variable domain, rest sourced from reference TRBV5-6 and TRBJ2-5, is DAGVTQSPTHLIKTRGQQVTLRCSPKSGHDTVSWYQQALGQGPQFIFQYYEEEERQRGNFPDRFSGHQFPNYSSELNVNALLLGDSALYLCASSFLRKDQETQYFGPGTRLLVL.